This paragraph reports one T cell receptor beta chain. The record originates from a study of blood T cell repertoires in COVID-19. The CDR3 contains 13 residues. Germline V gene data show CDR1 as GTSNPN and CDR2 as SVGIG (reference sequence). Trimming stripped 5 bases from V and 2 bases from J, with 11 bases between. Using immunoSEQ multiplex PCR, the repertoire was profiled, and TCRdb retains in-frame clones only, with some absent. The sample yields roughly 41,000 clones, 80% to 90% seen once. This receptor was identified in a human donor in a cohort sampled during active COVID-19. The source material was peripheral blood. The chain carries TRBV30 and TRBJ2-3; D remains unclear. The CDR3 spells CAWGPGSTDTQYF. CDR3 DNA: TGTGCCTGGGGTCCCGGTTCCACAGATACGCAGTATTTT.